The entry that follows covers one TCR beta chain sequence. Its binding antigen is unknown. No base quality values were provided; no much bigger clone lies one nucleotide off. TCRbeta CDR3 regions were amplified from genomic DNA using the immunoSEQ Assay, a bias-controlled multiplex PCR. Concerning the study's data processing: Within the assay, amplification of reference gene primers was used to estimate how many nucleated cells each sample contained. To quantify the absolute abundance of each unique TCRbeta CDR3 rearrangement, sequence reads were collapsed and filtered. Productive Simpson clonality was computed per sample as the square root of Simpson's diversity index over productive rearrangements. TCRdb carries this immuneACCESS record with in-frame sequences only. Its versions omit some clonotypes, under half of them owing to an unresolved V gene in the studies checked, with the rest unexplained. D and trimming come from the DNA, and the V and J calls and clone size come from that table. The sample profile shows over 200,000 clones; around 85% of them were found once. Approximately 3% of the sample comes from the top ten.

Participants in the prospective study were enrolled through a virtual design, were aged about 18 to 90 years, and lived in approximately 24 United States geographic areas. In the prospective study, cohorts were assigned on the basis of participant-reported clinical history obtained from a screening survey and a study questionnaire. In the prospective study, mobile phlebotomists collected whole blood, serum and a nasopharyngeal or oropharyngeal swab from each participant. Participants in the prospective study had the option to provide additional blood draws and questionnaires over a roughly two-month period. Blood samples from the prospective study were shipped frozen or at room temperature prior to DNA extraction. This record belongs to a study of blood T cell repertoires in COVID-19 (dated by TCRdb to 2020 to 2021). Regarding the complete study: For ImmuneRACE Cohort 3, a participant was defined as recovered based on two consecutive negative NP/OP PCR tests, clearance by a healthcare professional, or resolution of symptoms. Collaborator samples came from the United States, Italy and Spain and covered acute and convalescent phases of COVID-19. The prospective study material was composed of cDNA or gDNA derived from T cells, B-cell-depleted T cells, or PBMCs. The dataset comprised deeply sampled blood TCRbeta repertoires from subjects exposed to, actively infected with, or recovered from COVID-19. The repertoires were released in a freely available public database meant as a resource for research on the immune response to SARS-CoV-2. Samples came from the ongoing ImmuneRACE study (first 160 participants) plus 1,254 subjects from 6 global collaborators. A de-identified subject ID, COVID-19 status, age in years and sex were almost always included in the sample metadata. Where available, HLA class I and class II types were obtained from metadata supplied by the sample provider rather than from assay-based typing.

What the research found in general, with its limitations: The quantity of clinical and demographic metadata differed by source and by participant and was supplied without curation.

Sequencing was carried out using PBMCs or T cells enriched from blood (not recorded which). The TCR originated in a woman between 50 and 59 years old in a cohort exposed to, infected with or recovered from COVID-19 (not recorded which).

The bases read TGTGCCAGCAGCTTGGGGACTTCGAACACCGGGGAGCTGTTTTTT. It translates to CASSLGTSNTGELFF. The rearrangement combines TRBV5-4 with TRBJ2-2; a tentative D match to TRBD2 spans 5 bases. V loses 0 bases of germline sequence and J loses 0 bases, and the interval between the two ends is 6 bases. From the germline V gene (reference sequence), CDR1 is SGHNT and CDR2 is YYREEE. The CDR3 numbers 15 residues from cysteine through phenylalanine. The DNA shown is the 45-base CDR3, in frame from base 1. With all but the CDR3 taken from the reference TRBV5-4 and TRBJ2-2 genes, the full variable domain is: ETGVTQSPTHLIKTRGQQVTLRCSSQSGHNTVSWYQQALGQGPQFIFQYYREEENGRGNFPPRFSGLQFPNYSSELNVNALELDDSALYLCASSLGTSNTGELFFGEGSRLTVL.